The 12 T cell receptor beta chains presented below share a single source sample, sequenced in a study of T cell responses to AZD1222 COVID-19 vaccine. This table comes from immunoSEQ multiplex PCR, and its TCRdb copy is limited to in-frame clones, with some not included. The sample has around 140,000 clones, just under 95% seen once. The sequencing used peripheral blood, collected on day 0 of AZD1222 vaccination. These receptors all come from an adult in good health.

The chain joins TRBV6-1 to TRBJ1-2, with D possibly TRBD1 on 6 matching bases. The CDR3 extends over 13 amino acids. From germline, CDR1 is MNHNS and CDR2 SASEGT. V was trimmed by 0 bases and J by 5 bases, leaving 7 bases between them. CDR3 in DNA: TGTGCCAGCAGTGAAGCAGGGGGGTATGGCTACACCTTC. Protein: CASSEAGGYGYTF.

The chain carries TRBV11-2 and TRBJ1-4, with D hard to call. The V end lost 5 bases, the J end lost 3 bases, and 13 bases lay between the germline ends. Germline-derived CDR1 and CDR2 are SGHAT and FQNNGV. The CDR3 consists of 15 residues. The CDR3 spells CASSRLGLPNEKLFF. The DNA for the CDR3 is TGTGCCAGCAGCCGACTTGGGCTACCTAATGAAAAACTGTTTTTT.

The rearrangement uses TRBV5-1 and TRBJ1-1; 9 nucleotides agree with TRBD1. Germline V gene data show CDR1 as SGHRS and CDR2 as YFSETQ. This CDR3 is 13 amino acids long. V lost 3 bases, J lost 7 bases, and 4 bases stayed unmatched. The CDR3 here is CASSYGTGIEAFF. CDR3 nucleotides: TGCGCCAGCAGCTACGGGACAGGGATTGAAGCTTTCTTT.

A remark on this clone: This same CDR3 is encoded by further DNA sequences in the sample. The gene calls are TRBV6-5 and TRBJ1-2, with D possibly TRBD1 on 5 matching bases. CDR3 length equals 12 residues. Germline V lookup: CDR1 MNHEY, CDR2 SVGAGI. V shed 0 bases and J shed 7 bases, with 6 bases lying between them. This CDR3 reads CASSYSGVGYTF. The CDR3, as DNA: TGTGCCAGCAGTTACTCAGGGGTTGGCTACACCTTC.

CDR3: CASSTIQGSEQFF. CDR3 DNA sequence: TGTGCCAGCTCTACCATCCAGGGGAGCGAGCAGTTCTTC. The V call is TRBV18, the J call TRBJ2-1, with a tentative D call TRBD1 (6 bases). Germline CDR1 KGHSH, CDR2 LQKENI. There are 13 residues in the CDR3. V lost 6 bases, J lost 10 bases, and 16 bases lay in between. The full variable domain, completed using reference TRBV18 and TRBJ2-1, is NAGVMQNPRHLVRRRGQEARLRCSPMKGHSHVYWYRQLPEEGLKFMVYLQKENIIDESGMPKERFSAEFPKEGPSILRIQQVVRGDSAAYFCASSTIQGSEQFFGPGTRLTVL.

The chain employs TRBV3-1 (or the pseudogene TRBV3-2) and TRBJ1-6; weak D call: TRBD1 (5 bases). The CDR3 covers 16 residues. The V end lost 4 bases, the J end lost 0 bases, and 10 bases lay between the germline ends. The germline V gene has CDR1 LGHDT and CDR2 YNNKEL (reference sequence). The CDR3 protein is CASSPGPSSYNSPLHF. The CDR3 DNA sequence: TGTGCCAGCAGCCCGGGACCGAGCTCCTATAATTCACCCCTCCACTTT.

This clone has a single count. The V and J genes are TRBV4-2 and TRBJ1-1; D is undetermined. Germline V CDR1 and CDR2: LGHNA, YNFKEQ. The CDR3 spans 15 residues. V was shortened by 0 bases and J by 1 base, with 9 bases between the two germline ends. This CDR3 is CASSQEDWRNTEAFF. The CDR3 DNA sequence: TGTGCCAGCAGCCAAGAGGACTGGAGGAACACTGAAGCTTTCTTT.

The chain is built from TRBV2 and TRBJ1-5, with unresolved D. V was shortened by 2 bases and J by 0 bases, with 2 bases between the two germline ends. The CDR3 loop spans 13 amino acids. Per germline, CDR1 SNHLY and CDR2 FYNNEI. The CDR3 bases are TGTGCCAGCAGTGAAAATAGCAATCAGCCCCAGCATTTT. Amino acids: CASSENSNQPQHF.

This chain uses TRBV19 with TRBJ1-5; D perhaps matches TRBD1 (6 bases). V was cut by 5 bases and J by 4 bases, with 12 bases left in between. Germline V gene sequence: CDR1 LNHDA, CDR2 SQIVND (reference sequence). CDR3 size: 14 residues. This CDR3 is CASSHQGFNQPQHF. For the CDR3, the DNA is TGTGCCAGTAGTCATCAGGGGTTTAATCAGCCCCAGCATTTT.

The chain is built from TRBV29-1 and TRBJ1-1; D is perhaps TRBD1 (6 bases). Germline V gene lookup returns CDR1 SQVTM and CDR2 ANQGSEA. Trimming pared 5 bases from V and 4 bases from J, leaving 11 bases between. This CDR3 region has 12 residues. In DNA form, the CDR3 reads TGCAGCGTTCGGGGCAGGGGCACTGAAGCTTTCTTT. The encoded protein is CSVRGRGTEAFF.

This chain connects TRBV6-5 to TRBJ1-2; no clear D gene. Trimming removed 6 bases at V and 5 bases at J, with 10 bases between. The CDR3 has 12 residues. Germline values: CDR1 MNHEY, CDR2 SVGAGI. CDR3 sequence reads: CASRASGYGYTF. For the CDR3, the DNA is TGTGCCAGCAGGGCATCTGGGTATGGCTACACCTTC.

This sequence joins TRBV15 and TRBJ1-4; 10 nucleotides align to TRBD1. Germline assignment: CDR1 LNHNV and CDR2 YYDKDF (reference sequence). Trimming took 3 bases from V and 4 from J; bases not matched to a gene: 8. The CDR3 is 17 residues long. The CDR3 spells CATSRIGTGARNEKLFF. The CDR3 DNA sequence: TGTGCCACCAGCAGGATAGGGACAGGGGCACGTAATGAAAAACTGTTTTTT.